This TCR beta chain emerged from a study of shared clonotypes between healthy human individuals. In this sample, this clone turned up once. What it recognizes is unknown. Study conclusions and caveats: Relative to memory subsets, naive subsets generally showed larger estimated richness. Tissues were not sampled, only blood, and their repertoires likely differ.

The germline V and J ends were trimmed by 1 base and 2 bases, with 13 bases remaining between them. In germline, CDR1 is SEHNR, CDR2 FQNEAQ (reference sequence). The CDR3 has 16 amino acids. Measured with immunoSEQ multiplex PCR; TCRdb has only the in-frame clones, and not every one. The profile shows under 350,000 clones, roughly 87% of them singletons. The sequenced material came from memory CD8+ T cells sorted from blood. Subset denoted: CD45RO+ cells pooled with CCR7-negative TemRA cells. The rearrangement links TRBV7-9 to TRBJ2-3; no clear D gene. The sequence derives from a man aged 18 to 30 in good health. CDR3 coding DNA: TGTGCCAGCAGCTTAGGGCCCGGGCCCATCACAGATACGCAGTATTTT. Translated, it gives CASSLGPGPITDTQYF. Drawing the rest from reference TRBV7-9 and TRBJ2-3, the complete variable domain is DTGVSQNPRHKITKRGQNVTFRCDPISEHNRLYWYRQTLGQGPEFLTYFQNEAQLEKSRLLSDRFSAERPKGSFSTLEIQRTEQGDSAMYLCASSLGPGPITDTQYFGPGTRLTVL.